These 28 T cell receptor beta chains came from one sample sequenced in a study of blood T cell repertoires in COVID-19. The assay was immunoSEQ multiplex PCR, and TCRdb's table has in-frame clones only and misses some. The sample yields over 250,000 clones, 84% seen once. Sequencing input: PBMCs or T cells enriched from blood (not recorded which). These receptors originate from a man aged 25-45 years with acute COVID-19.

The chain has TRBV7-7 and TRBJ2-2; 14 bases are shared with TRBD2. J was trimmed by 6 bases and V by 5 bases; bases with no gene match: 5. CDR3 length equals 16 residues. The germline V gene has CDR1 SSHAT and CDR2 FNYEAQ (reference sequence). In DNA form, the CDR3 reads TGTGCCAGCAGCCAACTGACTAGCGGGGGGGCCGGGGAGCTGTTTTTT. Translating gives CASSQLTSGGAGELFF.

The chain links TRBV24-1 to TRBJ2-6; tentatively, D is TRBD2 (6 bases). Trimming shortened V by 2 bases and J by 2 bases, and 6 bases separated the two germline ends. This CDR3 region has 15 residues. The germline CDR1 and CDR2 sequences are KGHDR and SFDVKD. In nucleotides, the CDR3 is TGTGCCACCAGTGATTCGGGGGCTGGGGCCAACGTCCTGACTTTC. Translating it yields CATSDSGAGANVLTF.

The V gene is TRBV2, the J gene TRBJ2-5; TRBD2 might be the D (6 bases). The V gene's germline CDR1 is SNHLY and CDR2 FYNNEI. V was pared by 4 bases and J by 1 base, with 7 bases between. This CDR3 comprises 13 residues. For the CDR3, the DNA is TGTGCCAGCAGTGCTAGCGTCCAAGAGACCCAGTACTTC. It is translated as CASSASVQETQYF.

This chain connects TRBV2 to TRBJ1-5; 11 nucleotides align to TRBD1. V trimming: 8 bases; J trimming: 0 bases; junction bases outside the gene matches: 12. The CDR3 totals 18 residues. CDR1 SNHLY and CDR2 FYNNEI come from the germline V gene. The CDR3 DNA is TGTGCCAGCGGGACTCCCGGGACAGGGGGTTATAGCAATCAGCCCCAGCATTTT. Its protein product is CASGTPGTGGYSNQPQHF.

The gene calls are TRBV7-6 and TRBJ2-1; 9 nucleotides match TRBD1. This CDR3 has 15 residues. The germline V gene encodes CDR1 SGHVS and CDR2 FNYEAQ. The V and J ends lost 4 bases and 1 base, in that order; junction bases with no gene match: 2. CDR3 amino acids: CASSWTGESYNEQFF. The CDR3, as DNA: TGTGCCAGCAGCTGGACAGGGGAGTCCTACAATGAGCAGTTCTTC.

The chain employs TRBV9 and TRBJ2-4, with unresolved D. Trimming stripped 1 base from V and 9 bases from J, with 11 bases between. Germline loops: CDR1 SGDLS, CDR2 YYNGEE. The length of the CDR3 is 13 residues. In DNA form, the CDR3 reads TGTGCCAGCAGCGTACAGGTAGTAGGCATTCAGTACTTC. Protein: CASSVQVVGIQYF. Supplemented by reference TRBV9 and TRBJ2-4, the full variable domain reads DSGVTQTPKHLITATGQRVTLRCSPRSGDLSVYWYQQSLDQGLQFLIQYYNGEERAKGNILERFSAQQFPDLHSELNLSSLELGDSALYFCASSVQVVGIQYFGAGTRLSVL.

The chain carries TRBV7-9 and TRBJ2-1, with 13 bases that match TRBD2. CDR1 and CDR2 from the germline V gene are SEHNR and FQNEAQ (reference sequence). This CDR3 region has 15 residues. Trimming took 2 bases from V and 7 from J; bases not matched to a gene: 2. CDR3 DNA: TGTGCCAGCAGCTTAACTAGCGGGGGGGCAAATGAGCAGTTCTTC. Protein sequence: CASSLTSGGANEQFF.

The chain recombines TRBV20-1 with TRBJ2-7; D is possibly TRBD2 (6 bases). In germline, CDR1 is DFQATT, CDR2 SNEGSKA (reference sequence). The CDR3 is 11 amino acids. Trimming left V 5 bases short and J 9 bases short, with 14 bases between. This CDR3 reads CSAGDSSAQYV. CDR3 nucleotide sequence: TGCAGTGCTGGGGACTCCAGCGCGCAGTACGTC.

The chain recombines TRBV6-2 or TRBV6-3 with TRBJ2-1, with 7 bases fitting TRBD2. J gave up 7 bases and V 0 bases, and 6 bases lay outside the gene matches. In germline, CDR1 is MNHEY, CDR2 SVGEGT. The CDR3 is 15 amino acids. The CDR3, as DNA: TGTGCCAGCAGTTACTCGCGGGGGATCCTAAATGAGCAGTTCTTC. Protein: CASSYSRGILNEQFF.

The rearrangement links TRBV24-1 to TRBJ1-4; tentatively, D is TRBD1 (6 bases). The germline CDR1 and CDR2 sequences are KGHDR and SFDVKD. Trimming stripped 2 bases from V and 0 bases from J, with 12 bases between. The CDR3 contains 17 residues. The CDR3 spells CATSDSGQTATNEKLFF. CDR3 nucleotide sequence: TGTGCCACCAGTGATTCAGGACAGACTGCAACTAATGAAAAACTGTTTTTT.

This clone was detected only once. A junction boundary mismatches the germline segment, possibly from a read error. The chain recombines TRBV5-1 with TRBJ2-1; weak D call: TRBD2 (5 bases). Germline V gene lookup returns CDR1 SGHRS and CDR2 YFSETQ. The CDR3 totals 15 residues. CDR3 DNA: TGTGCCAGCAGCAGGACGGGGAGCTCCTACAATGAGCAGTTCTTC. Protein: CASSRTGSSYNEQFF.

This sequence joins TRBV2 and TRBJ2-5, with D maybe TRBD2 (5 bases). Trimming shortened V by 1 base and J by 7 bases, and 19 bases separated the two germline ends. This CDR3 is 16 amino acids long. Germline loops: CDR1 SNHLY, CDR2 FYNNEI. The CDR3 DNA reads TGTGCCAGCAGTGAAGATGGGAGAGTTAGGGCGGGGACCCAGTACTTC. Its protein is CASSEDGRVRAGTQYF.

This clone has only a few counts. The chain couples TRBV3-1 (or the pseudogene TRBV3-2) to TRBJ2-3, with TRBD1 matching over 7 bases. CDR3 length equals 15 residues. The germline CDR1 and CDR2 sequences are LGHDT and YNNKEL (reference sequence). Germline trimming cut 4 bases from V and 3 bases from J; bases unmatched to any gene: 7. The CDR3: CASSPTTGKTDTQYF. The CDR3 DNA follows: TGTGCCAGCAGCCCCACGACAGGGAAGACAGATACGCAGTATTTT.

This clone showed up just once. CDR3 amino acids: CASSTHRDLETQYF. CDR3 nucleotides: TGTGCCAGCAGTACGCACAGGGATTTAGAGACCCAGTACTTC. The chain combines TRBV6-5 with TRBJ2-5; tentative D call: TRBD1 (6 bases). Trimming removed 5 bases from V and 4 bases from J, with 14 bases in between. The CDR3 extends over 14 amino acids. Germline lookup yields CDR1 MNHEY and CDR2 SVGAGI.

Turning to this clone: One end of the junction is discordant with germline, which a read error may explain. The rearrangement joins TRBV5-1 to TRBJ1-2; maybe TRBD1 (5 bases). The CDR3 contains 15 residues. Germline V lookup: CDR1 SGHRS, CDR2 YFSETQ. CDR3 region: CASSETDPGNYGYTF. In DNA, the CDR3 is TGTGCCAGCAGTGAGACAGACCCAGGGAACTATGGCTACACCTTC. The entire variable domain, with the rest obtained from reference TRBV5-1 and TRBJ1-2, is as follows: KAGVTQTPRYLIKTRGQQVTLSCSPISGHRSVSWYQQTPGQGLQFLFEYFSETQRNKGNFPGRFSGRQFSNSRSEMNVSTLELGDSALYLCASSETDPGNYGYTFGSGTRLTVV.

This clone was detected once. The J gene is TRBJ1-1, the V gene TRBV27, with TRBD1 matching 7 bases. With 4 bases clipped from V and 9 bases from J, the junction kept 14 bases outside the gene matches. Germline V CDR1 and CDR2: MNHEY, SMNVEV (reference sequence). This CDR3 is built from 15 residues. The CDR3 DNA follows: TGTGCCAGCAGTTCCCCCCACAGGGGACCGACAAAAGCTTTCTTT. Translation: CASSSPHRGPTKAFF.

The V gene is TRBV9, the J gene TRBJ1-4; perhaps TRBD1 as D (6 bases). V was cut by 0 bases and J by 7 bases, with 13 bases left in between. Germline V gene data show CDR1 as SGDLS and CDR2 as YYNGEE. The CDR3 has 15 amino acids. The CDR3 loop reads CASSVGTGRGEKLFF. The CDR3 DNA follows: TGTGCCAGCAGCGTAGGAACAGGGCGTGGTGAAAAACTGTTTTTT.

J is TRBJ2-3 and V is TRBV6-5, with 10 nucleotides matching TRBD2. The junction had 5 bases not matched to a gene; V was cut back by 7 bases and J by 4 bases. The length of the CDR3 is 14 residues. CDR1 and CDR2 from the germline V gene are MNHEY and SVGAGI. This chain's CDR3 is CASNTAGGADTQYF. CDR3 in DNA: TGTGCCAGCAATACAGCGGGAGGGGCAGATACGCAGTATTTT.

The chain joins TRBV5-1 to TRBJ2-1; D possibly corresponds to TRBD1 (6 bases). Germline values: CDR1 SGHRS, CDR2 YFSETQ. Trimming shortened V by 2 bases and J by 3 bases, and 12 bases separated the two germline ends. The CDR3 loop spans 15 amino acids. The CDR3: CASSLEGGVYNEQFF. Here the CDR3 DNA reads TGCGCCAGCAGCTTAGAAGGGGGAGTCTACAATGAGCAGTTCTTC.

The CDR3 here is CASSFTVQGTGELFF. The CDR3 bases are TGCGCCAGCAGCTTTACAGTACAGGGCACCGGGGAGCTGTTTTTT. This chain joins TRBV5-1 and TRBJ2-2; TRBD1 might be the D (6 bases). The V end was cut by 2 bases, the J end by 4 bases, with 12 bases between. The CDR3 runs 15 residues. Germline loops: CDR1 SGHRS, CDR2 YFSETQ.

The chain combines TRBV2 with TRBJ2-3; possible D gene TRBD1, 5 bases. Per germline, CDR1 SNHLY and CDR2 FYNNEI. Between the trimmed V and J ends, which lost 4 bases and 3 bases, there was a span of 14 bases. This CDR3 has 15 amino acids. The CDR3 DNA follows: TGTGCCAGCAGTGTACAGGCGTTACCAACAGATACGCAGTATTTT. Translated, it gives CASSVQALPTDTQYF.

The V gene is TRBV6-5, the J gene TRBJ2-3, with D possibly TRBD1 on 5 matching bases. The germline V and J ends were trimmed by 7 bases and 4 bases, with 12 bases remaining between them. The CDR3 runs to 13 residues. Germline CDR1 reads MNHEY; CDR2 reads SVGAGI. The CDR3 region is CASTKAGPDTQYF. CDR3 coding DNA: TGTGCCAGCACCAAGGCAGGGCCAGATACGCAGTATTTT.

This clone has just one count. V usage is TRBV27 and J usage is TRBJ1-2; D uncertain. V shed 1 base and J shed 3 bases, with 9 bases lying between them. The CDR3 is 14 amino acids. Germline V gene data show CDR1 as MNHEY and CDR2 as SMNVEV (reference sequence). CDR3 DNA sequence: TGTGCCAGCAGTTTATACACCGGAGACTATGGCTACACCTTC. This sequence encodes CASSLYTGDYGYTF.

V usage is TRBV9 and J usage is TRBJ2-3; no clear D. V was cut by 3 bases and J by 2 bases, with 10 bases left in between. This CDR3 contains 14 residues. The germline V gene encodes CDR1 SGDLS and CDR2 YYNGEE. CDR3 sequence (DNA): TGTGCCAGCAGCGCCCGCGGTACCACAGATACGCAGTATTTT. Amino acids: CASSARGTTDTQYF.

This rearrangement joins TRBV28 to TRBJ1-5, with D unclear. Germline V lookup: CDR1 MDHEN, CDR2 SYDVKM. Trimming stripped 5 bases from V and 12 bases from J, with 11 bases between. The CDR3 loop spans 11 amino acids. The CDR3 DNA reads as TGTGCCAGCAGTCCCCGGGTGGGCCAGCATTTT. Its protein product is CASSPRVGQHF.

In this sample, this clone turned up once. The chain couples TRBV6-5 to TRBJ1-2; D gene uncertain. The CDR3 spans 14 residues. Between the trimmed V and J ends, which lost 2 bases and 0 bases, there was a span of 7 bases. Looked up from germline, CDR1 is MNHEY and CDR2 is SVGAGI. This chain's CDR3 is CASSYGGANYGYTF. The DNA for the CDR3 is TGTGCCAGCAGTTACGGAGGAGCTAACTATGGCTACACCTTC.

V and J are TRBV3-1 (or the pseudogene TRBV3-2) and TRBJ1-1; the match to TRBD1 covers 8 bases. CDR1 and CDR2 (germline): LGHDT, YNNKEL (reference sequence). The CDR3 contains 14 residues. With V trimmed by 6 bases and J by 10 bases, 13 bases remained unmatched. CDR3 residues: CASRKEAGGQTAFF. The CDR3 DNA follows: TGTGCCAGCAGAAAGGAGGCAGGGGGCCAGACAGCTTTCTTT.

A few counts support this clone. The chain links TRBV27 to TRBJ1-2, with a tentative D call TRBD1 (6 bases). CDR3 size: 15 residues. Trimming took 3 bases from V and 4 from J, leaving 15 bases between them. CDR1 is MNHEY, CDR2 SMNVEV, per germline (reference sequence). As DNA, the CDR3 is TGTGCCAGCAGTTTTGATCCCCGGGACATCTATGGCTACACCTTC. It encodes CASSFDPRDIYGYTF.